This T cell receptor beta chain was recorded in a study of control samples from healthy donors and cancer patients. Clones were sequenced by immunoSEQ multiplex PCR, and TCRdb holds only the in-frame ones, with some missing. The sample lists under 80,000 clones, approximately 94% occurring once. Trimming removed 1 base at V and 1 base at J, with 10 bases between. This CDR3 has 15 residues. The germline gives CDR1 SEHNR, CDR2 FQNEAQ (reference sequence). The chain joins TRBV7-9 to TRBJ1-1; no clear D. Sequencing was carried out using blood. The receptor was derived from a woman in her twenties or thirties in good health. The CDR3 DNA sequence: TGTGCCAGCAGCTTAGTGGCGGGTTGGAACACTGAAGCTTTCTTT. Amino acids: CASSLVAGWNTEAFF.